This is a list of T cell receptor beta chains from one sample in a study of blood T cell repertoires in COVID-19. The assay was immunoSEQ multiplex PCR, and TCRdb's table has in-frame clones only and misses some. Of hundreds of thousands of clones in the sample, approximately 88% were seen once. The sample taken for sequencing was peripheral blood. The source is a woman in her 50s with COVID-19, enrolled during active disease. The CDR3 runs from the conserved cysteine through the conserved F or W. The order of the fields is D gene, V gene, J gene, clone size, CDR3 protein, CDR3 DNA. The D gene is left open where the match is weak. Only part of the rows carry a size: once, few, many, or a class if the clone is expanded.

D gene: NA; V gene: TRBV5-1; J gene: TRBJ1-2; clone size: NA; CDR3 protein: CASSLAPGLGYGYTF; CDR3 DNA: TGCGCCAGCAGCTTGGCCCCAGGGCTGGGCTATGGCTACACCTTC
D gene: NA; V gene: TRBV6-5; J gene: TRBJ2-7; clone size: NA; CDR3 protein: CASSYHGGGSSYEQYF; CDR3 DNA: TGTGCCAGCAGTTATCACGGGGGAGGTTCCTCCTACGAGCAGTACTTC
D gene: NA; V gene: TRBV2; J gene: TRBJ2-7; clone size: NA; CDR3 protein: CASSERGRRGSYEQYF; CDR3 DNA: TGTGCCAGCAGTGAAAGGGGCAGGCGGGGCTCCTACGAGCAGTACTTC
D gene: NA; V gene: TRBV5-1; J gene: TRBJ1-1; clone size: NA; CDR3 protein: CASRVDTTEAFF; CDR3 DNA: TGCGCCAGCAGGGTGGACACCACTGAAGCTTTCTTT
D gene: TRBD2; V gene: TRBV5-1; J gene: TRBJ2-3; clone size: NA; CDR3 protein: CASSPGGSNTQYF; CDR3 DNA: TGCGCCAGCAGCCCGGGGGGTTCGAATACGCAGTATTTT
D gene: NA; V gene: TRBV3-1/TRBV3-2; J gene: TRBJ2-3; clone size: NA; CDR3 protein: CASSQVAVSTDTQYF; CDR3 DNA: TGTGCCAGCAGCCAAGTCGCGGTGAGCACAGATACGCAGTATTTT
D gene: TRBD2; V gene: TRBV5-1; J gene: TRBJ2-3; clone size: NA; CDR3 protein: CASSSGGTFTDTQYF; CDR3 DNA: TGCGCCAGCAGTAGCGGGGGAACTTTCACAGATACGCAGTATTTT
D gene: NA; V gene: TRBV25-1; J gene: TRBJ1-1; clone size: NA; CDR3 protein: CASSDLSGGNTEAFF; CDR3 DNA: TGTGCCAGCAGTGACCTATCGGGGGGGAACACTGAAGCTTTCTTT
D gene: NA; V gene: TRBV13; J gene: TRBJ2-1; clone size: once; CDR3 protein: CASSLGLRNEQFF; CDR3 DNA: TGTGCCAGCAGCTTAGGACTCCGCAATGAGCAGTTCTTC
D gene: NA; V gene: TRBV16; J gene: TRBJ1-2; clone size: many; CDR3 protein: CASSQSDLSNYGYTF; CDR3 DNA: TGTGCCAGCAGCCAATCAGACTTATCAAACTATGGCTACACCTTC
D gene: TRBD1; V gene: TRBV19; J gene: TRBJ2-7; clone size: once; CDR3 protein: CASSGGTGDYEQYF; CDR3 DNA: TGTGCCAGTAGCGGCGGGACAGGAGACTACGAGCAGTACTTC
D gene: TRBD1; V gene: TRBV19; J gene: TRBJ1-2; clone size: NA; CDR3 protein: CAGTGGRGYTF; CDR3 DNA: TGTGCCGGCACAGGGGGCCGAGGCTACACCTTC
D gene: NA; V gene: TRBV12-3/TRBV12-4; J gene: TRBJ2-3; clone size: NA; CDR3 protein: CASILRNSDTQYF; CDR3 DNA: TGTGCCAGCATCCTGAGGAACTCAGATACGCAGTATTTT
D gene: NA; V gene: TRBV28; J gene: TRBJ1-3; clone size: NA; CDR3 protein: CASSVLFGNTIYF; CDR3 DNA: TGTGCCAGCAGCGTGTTGTTTGGAAACACCATATATTTT
D gene: NA; V gene: TRBV2; J gene: TRBJ2-1; clone size: NA; CDR3 protein: CASSVDTSSYNEQFF; CDR3 DNA: TGTGCCAGCAGTGTAGACACTAGCTCCTACAATGAGCAGTTCTTC
D gene: NA; V gene: TRBV29-1; J gene: TRBJ1-1; clone size: NA; CDR3 protein: CSLHLEGSLEAFF; CDR3 DNA: TGCAGCCTTCACTTGGAGGGAAGCTTAGAAGCTTTCTTT
D gene: TRBD1; V gene: TRBV6-1; J gene: TRBJ2-7; clone size: NA; CDR3 protein: CASSEGDRSYEQYF; CDR3 DNA: TGTGCCAGCAGTGAGGGGGACAGGAGCTACGAGCAGTACTTC
D gene: NA; V gene: TRBV7-2; J gene: TRBJ1-5; clone size: NA; CDR3 protein: CASSLLGHNQPQHF; CDR3 DNA: TGTGCCAGCAGCTTACTGGGCCACAATCAGCCCCAGCATTTT
D gene: TRBD1; V gene: TRBV2; J gene: TRBJ1-1; clone size: NA; CDR3 protein: CASGGGPQTAFF; CDR3 DNA: TGTGCCAGCGGAGGGGGCCCCCAGACGGCTTTCTTT
D gene: NA; V gene: TRBV12-3/TRBV12-4; J gene: TRBJ1-5; clone size: NA; CDR3 protein: CASTLGGRQPQHF; CDR3 DNA: TGTGCCAGCACCCTAGGGGGAAGGCAGCCCCAGCATTTT
D gene: NA; V gene: TRBV7-9; J gene: TRBJ1-4; clone size: NA; CDR3 protein: CASSFEQFNEKLFF; CDR3 DNA: TGTGCCAGCAGCTTTGAACAATTTAATGAAAAACTGTTTTTT
D gene: NA; V gene: TRBV5-1; J gene: TRBJ1-2; clone size: NA; CDR3 protein: CASSSRDTPRTF; CDR3 DNA: TGCGCCAGCAGCTCCCGGGACACTCCCCGAACCTTC
D gene: TRBD2; V gene: TRBV30; J gene: TRBJ2-7; clone size: once; CDR3 protein: CAWKWRGGYEQYF; CDR3 DNA: TGTGCCTGGAAGTGGCGGGGGGGTTACGAGCAGTACTTC
D gene: NA; V gene: TRBV6-5; J gene: TRBJ2-5; clone size: NA; CDR3 protein: CASIATRKETQYF; CDR3 DNA: TGTGCCAGCATTGCGACTAGGAAAGAGACCCAGTACTTC
D gene: NA; V gene: TRBV10-3; J gene: TRBJ2-7; clone size: NA; CDR3 protein: CAISPQGGEQYF; CDR3 DNA: TGTGCCATCAGCCCACAGGGCGGCGAGCAGTACTTC
D gene: NA; V gene: TRBV29-1; J gene: TRBJ2-7; clone size: NA; CDR3 protein: CSVDTGFEQYF; CDR3 DNA: TGCAGCGTTGATACAGGGTTTGAGCAGTACTTC
D gene: NA; V gene: TRBV6-1; J gene: TRBJ1-6; clone size: NA; CDR3 protein: CASSEIGDSPLHF; CDR3 DNA: TGTGCCAGCAGTGAAATCGGGGATTCACCCCTCCACTTT
D gene: NA; V gene: TRBV6-5; J gene: TRBJ1-1; clone size: NA; CDR3 protein: CASSYPGVRTEAFF; CDR3 DNA: TGTGCCAGCAGCTATCCAGGGGTGAGGACTGAAGCTTTCTTT
D gene: NA; V gene: TRBV5-6; J gene: TRBJ1-1; clone size: NA; CDR3 protein: CASSLYGRLNTEAFF; CDR3 DNA: TGTGCCAGCAGCTTGTATGGCAGGCTGAACACTGAAGCTTTCTTT
D gene: NA; V gene: TRBV7-2; J gene: TRBJ2-1; clone size: many; CDR3 protein: CASSARQASYNEQFF; CDR3 DNA: TGTGCCAGCAGCGCCCGGCAGGCTTCCTACAATGAGCAGTTCTTC
D gene: NA; V gene: TRBV5-6; J gene: TRBJ2-7; clone size: once; CDR3 protein: CASSFKQAYEQYF; CDR3 DNA: TGTGCCAGCAGCTTTAAACAGGCCTACGAGCAGTACTTC
D gene: TRBD1; V gene: TRBV3-1/TRBV3-2; J gene: TRBJ1-2; clone size: NA; CDR3 protein: CASSRGQGGRGYTF; CDR3 DNA: TGTGCCAGCAGCCGCGGACAGGGGGGTAGGGGCTACACCTTC
D gene: TRBD1; V gene: TRBV5-6; J gene: TRBJ1-4; clone size: NA; CDR3 protein: CASSSKGTGAGKLFF; CDR3 DNA: TGTGCCAGCAGCTCAAAGGGGACAGGGGCGGGAAAACTGTTTTTT
D gene: TRBD1; V gene: TRBV10-3; J gene: TRBJ1-2; clone size: once; CDR3 protein: CAISESSGGNYGYTF; CDR3 DNA: TGTGCCATCAGTGAGTCTTCAGGGGGCAACTATGGCTACACCTTC
D gene: NA; V gene: TRBV2; J gene: TRBJ2-3; clone size: NA; CDR3 protein: CASSRDRLTDTQYF; CDR3 DNA: TGTGCCAGCAGCCGTGACCGACTCACAGATACGCAGTATTTT
D gene: NA; V gene: TRBV3-1/TRBV3-2; J gene: TRBJ1-1; clone size: NA; CDR3 protein: CASSQRDGRGTAFF; CDR3 DNA: TGTGCCAGCAGCCAAAGAGATGGTAGGGGGACCGCTTTCTTT
D gene: TRBD1; V gene: TRBV3-1/TRBV3-2; J gene: TRBJ1-5; clone size: NA; CDR3 protein: CASSQDWMSTGQPQHF; CDR3 DNA: TGTGCCAGCAGCCAAGATTGGATGTCGACAGGGCAGCCCCAGCATTTT
D gene: NA; V gene: TRBV7-2; J gene: TRBJ1-4; clone size: NA; CDR3 protein: CASSLDDRGGNEKLFF; CDR3 DNA: TGTGCCAGCAGCTTAGACGATCGGGGGGGGAATGAAAAACTGTTTTTT
D gene: TRBD1; V gene: TRBV19; J gene: TRBJ2-7; clone size: NA; CDR3 protein: CATSGQGRDEQYF; CDR3 DNA: TGTGCCACTTCGGGACAGGGGCGCGACGAGCAGTACTTC
D gene: TRBD1; V gene: TRBV24-1; J gene: TRBJ1-2; clone size: NA; CDR3 protein: CATSQGNYGYTF; CDR3 DNA: TGTGCCACATCACAGGGGAACTATGGCTACACCTTC
D gene: TRBD2; V gene: TRBV27; J gene: TRBJ2-1; clone size: NA; CDR3 protein: CASSLPAGAYNEQFF; CDR3 DNA: TGTGCCAGCAGTTTGCCTGCGGGGGCCTACAATGAGCAGTTCTTC
D gene: NA; V gene: TRBV20-1; J gene: TRBJ1-1; clone size: NA; CDR3 protein: CSASAATQIAFF; CDR3 DNA: TGCAGTGCTAGTGCCGCCACTCAAATCGCTTTCTTT
D gene: TRBD1; V gene: TRBV7-3; J gene: TRBJ2-1; clone size: NA; CDR3 protein: CASSPVTGENEQFF; CDR3 DNA: TGTGCCAGCAGCCCCGTGACAGGGGAAAATGAGCAGTTCTTC
D gene: NA; V gene: TRBV9; J gene: TRBJ1-1; clone size: NA; CDR3 protein: CASSVGHGGGKNTEAFF; CDR3 DNA: TGTGCCAGCAGCGTAGGACATGGGGGCGGAAAGAACACTGAAGCTTTCTTT
D gene: TRBD1; V gene: TRBV7-6; J gene: TRBJ1-2; clone size: NA; CDR3 protein: CASSSTRGTGYTF; CDR3 DNA: TGTGCCAGCAGCTCCACCAGGGGGACGGGCTACACCTTC
D gene: NA; V gene: TRBV7-8; J gene: TRBJ1-4; clone size: NA; CDR3 protein: CASSRGGEKLFF; CDR3 DNA: TGTGCCAGCAGTCGGGGTGGTGAAAAACTGTTTTTT
D gene: TRBD1; V gene: TRBV30; J gene: TRBJ2-7; clone size: NA; CDR3 protein: CAWSLGTGLYEQYF; CDR3 DNA: TGTGCCTGGAGTTTAGGGACAGGGCTTTACGAGCAGTACTTC
D gene: TRBD2; V gene: TRBV6-1; J gene: TRBJ2-5; clone size: NA; CDR3 protein: CASSERWSGGTYKETQYF; CDR3 DNA: TGTGCCAGCAGTGAAAGGTGGTCGGGGGGAACGTATAAAGAGACCCAGTACTTC
D gene: NA; V gene: TRBV14; J gene: TRBJ1-2; clone size: NA; CDR3 protein: CASSQDPDGYTF; CDR3 DNA: TGTGCCAGCAGCCAAGATCCGGATGGCTACACCTTC
D gene: NA; V gene: TRBV5-6; J gene: TRBJ1-2; clone size: NA; CDR3 protein: CASSSRGGYTF; CDR3 DNA: TGTGCCAGCAGCTCTAGGGGAGGCTACACCTTC
D gene: TRBD2; V gene: TRBV4-1; J gene: TRBJ2-4; clone size: once; CDR3 protein: CASSQEEVSGMGGIQYF; CDR3 DNA: TGCGCCAGCAGCCAAGAAGAGGTTAGCGGGATGGGGGGCATTCAGTACTTC
D gene: NA; V gene: TRBV11-2; J gene: TRBJ1-4; clone size: NA; CDR3 protein: CASSLNRDGEKLFF; CDR3 DNA: TGTGCCAGCAGCTTAAACAGGGATGGTGAAAAACTGTTTTTT
D gene: NA; V gene: TRBV27; J gene: TRBJ2-7; clone size: NA; CDR3 protein: CASSLKPQGYEQYF; CDR3 DNA: TGTGCCAGCAGCCTAAAGCCACAGGGTTACGAGCAGTACTTC